The clone carrying this T cell receptor (beta chain) occurred a few times. The target antigen is unknown. A modified ARM-PCR protocol with three rounds of nested PCR amplified TCRbeta. TCRdb independently ran MiXCR on the multiplex PCR reads; one entry per CDR3 protein. This sample yields about 140,000 distinct CDR3 sequences, of which around two thirds are seen a single time; about 20% belongs to the top ten. V dropped 2 bases and J dropped 6 bases, with 7 bases sitting between them. This CDR3 region has 13 residues. This sample is drawn from a study of tumor and adjacent non-tumor tissue in lung cancer. RNA was extracted from bulk tissue without any cell sorting. Between August and November 2014, newly diagnosed, chemotherapy-naive lung cancer patients underwent thoracic surgery in China. Overall study findings and caveats: Tumor repertoires had a smaller top 100 clone share than normal lung. TCR diversity was significantly greater in tumor than normal lung tissue.

Sequencing input: lung tumor tissue. V gene TRBV12-3 or TRBV12-4 combines with J gene TRBJ2-2, with D uncertain. The sequence derives from a man in his sixties with small cell lung cancer. In DNA form, the CDR3 reads TGTGCCAGCAGTTTAAACTCCCCCGGGGAGCTGTTTTTT. Translating it yields CASSLNSPGELFF.